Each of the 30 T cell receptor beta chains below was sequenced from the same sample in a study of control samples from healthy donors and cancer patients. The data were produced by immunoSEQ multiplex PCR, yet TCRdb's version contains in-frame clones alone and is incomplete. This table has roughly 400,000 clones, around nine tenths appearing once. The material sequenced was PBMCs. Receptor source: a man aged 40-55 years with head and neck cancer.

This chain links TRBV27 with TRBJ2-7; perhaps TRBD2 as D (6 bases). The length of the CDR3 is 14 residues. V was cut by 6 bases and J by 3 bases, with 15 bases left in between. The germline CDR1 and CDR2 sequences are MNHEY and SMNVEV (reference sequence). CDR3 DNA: TGTGCCAGCAGCCGCGGGACGCCCTTCTACGAGCAGTACTTC. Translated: CASSRGTPFYEQYF.

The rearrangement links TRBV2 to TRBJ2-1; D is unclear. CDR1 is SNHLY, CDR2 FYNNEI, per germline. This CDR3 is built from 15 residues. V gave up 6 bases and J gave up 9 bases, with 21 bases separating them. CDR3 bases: TGTGCCAGCAGGCCCGCCGAAGCGCGAGCCGCTGAGCAGTTCTTC. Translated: CASRPAEARAAEQFF.

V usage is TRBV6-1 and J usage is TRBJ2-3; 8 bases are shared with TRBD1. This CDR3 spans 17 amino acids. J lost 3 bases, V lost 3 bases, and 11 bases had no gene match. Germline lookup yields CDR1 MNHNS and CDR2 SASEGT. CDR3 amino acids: CASSDRGPYSQTDTQYF. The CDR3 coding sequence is TGTGCCAGCAGTGACAGGGGGCCATACAGCCAAACAGATACGCAGTATTTT.

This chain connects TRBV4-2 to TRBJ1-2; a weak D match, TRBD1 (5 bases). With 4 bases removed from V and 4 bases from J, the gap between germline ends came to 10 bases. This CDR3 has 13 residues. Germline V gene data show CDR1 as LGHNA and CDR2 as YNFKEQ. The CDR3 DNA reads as TGTGCCAGCAGCCGGGACGGCAGCTATGGCTACACCTTC. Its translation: CASSRDGSYGYTF.

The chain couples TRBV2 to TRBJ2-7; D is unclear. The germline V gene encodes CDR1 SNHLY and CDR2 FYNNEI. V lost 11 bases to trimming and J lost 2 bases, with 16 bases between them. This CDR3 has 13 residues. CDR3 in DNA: TGTGCCGGTACCCCGGCGGCCACCTACGAGCAGTACTTC. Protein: CAGTPAATYEQYF.

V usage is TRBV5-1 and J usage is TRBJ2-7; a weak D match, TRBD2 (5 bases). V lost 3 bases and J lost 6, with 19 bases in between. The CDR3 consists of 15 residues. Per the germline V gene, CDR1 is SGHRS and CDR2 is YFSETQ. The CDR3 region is CASSSTAYEGREQYF. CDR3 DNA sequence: TGCGCCAGCAGCTCGACCGCGTACGAGGGCCGCGAGCAGTACTTC.

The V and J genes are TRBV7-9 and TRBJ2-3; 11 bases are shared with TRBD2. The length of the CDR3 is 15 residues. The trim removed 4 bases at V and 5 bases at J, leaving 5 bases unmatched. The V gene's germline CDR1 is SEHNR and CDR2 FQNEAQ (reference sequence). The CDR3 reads CASSSSGRQIDTQYF. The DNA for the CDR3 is TGTGCCAGCAGCTCTAGCGGGAGGCAGATAGATACGCAGTATTTT. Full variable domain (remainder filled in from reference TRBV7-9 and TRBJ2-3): DTGVSQNPRHKITKRGQNVTFRCDPISEHNRLYWYRQTLGQGPEFLTYFQNEAQLEKSRLLSDRFSAERPKGSFSTLEIQRTEQGDSAMYLCASSSSGRQIDTQYFGPGTRLTVL.

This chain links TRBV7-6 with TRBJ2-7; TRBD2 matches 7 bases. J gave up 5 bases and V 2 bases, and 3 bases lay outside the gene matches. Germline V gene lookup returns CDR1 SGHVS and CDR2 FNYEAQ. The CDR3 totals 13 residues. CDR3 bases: TGTGCCAGCAGCTTAAACCTAGCGGACGAGCAGTACTTC. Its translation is CASSLNLADEQYF.

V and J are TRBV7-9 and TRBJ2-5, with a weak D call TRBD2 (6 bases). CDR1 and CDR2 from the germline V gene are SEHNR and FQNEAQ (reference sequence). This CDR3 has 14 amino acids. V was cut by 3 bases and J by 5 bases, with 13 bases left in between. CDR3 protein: CASSLGTYGETQYF. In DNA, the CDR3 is TGTGCCAGCAGCTTGGGGACTTACGGGGAGACCCAGTACTTC.

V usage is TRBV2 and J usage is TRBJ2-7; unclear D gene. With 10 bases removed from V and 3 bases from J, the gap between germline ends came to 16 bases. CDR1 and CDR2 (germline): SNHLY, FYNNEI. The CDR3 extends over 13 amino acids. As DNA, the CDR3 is TGTGCCACCCAAAGGGAAGCCTTCTACGAGCAGTACTTC. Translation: CATQREAFYEQYF.

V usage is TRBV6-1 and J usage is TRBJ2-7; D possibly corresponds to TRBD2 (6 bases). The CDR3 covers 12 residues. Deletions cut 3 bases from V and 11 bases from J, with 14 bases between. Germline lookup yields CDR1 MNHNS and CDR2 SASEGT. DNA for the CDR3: TGTGCCAGCAGTGAGCCGTCCGGAGGGGAGTACTTC. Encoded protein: CASSEPSGGEYF.

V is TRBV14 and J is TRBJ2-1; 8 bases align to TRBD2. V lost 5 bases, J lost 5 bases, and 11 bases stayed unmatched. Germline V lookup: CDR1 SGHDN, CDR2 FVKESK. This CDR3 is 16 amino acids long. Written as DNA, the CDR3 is TGTGCCAGCAGCGGACCCGGAAAGCGGGGGAACAATGAGCAGTTCTTC. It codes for CASSGPGKRGNNEQFF.

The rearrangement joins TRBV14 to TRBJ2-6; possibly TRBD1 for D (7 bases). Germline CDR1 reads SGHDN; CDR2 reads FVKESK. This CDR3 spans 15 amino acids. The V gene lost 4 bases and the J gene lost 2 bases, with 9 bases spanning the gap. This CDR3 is CASSPRGAGANVLTF. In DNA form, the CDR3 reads TGTGCCAGCAGCCCCAGGGGGGCTGGGGCCAACGTCCTGACTTTC.

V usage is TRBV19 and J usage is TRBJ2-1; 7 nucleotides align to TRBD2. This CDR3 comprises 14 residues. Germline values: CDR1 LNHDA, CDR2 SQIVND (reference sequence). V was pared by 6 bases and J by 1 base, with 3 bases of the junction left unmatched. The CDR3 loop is CASRGEGSYNEQFF. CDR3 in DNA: TGTGCCAGTAGGGGGGAGGGGTCCTACAATGAGCAGTTCTTC. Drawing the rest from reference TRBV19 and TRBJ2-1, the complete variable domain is DGGITQSPKYLFRKEGQNVTLSCEQNLNHDAMYWYRQDPGQGLRLIYYSQIVNDFQKGDIAEGYSVSREKKESFPLTVTSAQKNPTAFYLCASRGEGSYNEQFFGPGTRLTVL.

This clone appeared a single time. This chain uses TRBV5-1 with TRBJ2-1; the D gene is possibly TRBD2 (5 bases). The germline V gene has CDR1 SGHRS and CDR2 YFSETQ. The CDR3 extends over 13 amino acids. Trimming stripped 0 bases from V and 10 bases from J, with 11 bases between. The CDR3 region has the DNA TGCGCCAGCAGCTTGGCCATTGAGGGAGAGCAGTTCTTC. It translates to CASSLAIEGEQFF.

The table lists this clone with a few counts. The CDR3 region is CASSTGTARYTDTQYF. The CDR3 DNA reads TGTGCCAGCAGCACGGGGACAGCCAGATACACAGATACGCAGTATTTT. The chain joins TRBV13 to TRBJ2-3, with TRBD1 matching 7 bases. The CDR3 is made up of 16 amino acids. With V trimmed by 5 bases and J by 2 bases, 10 bases remained unmatched. Germline V gives CDR1 PRHDT, CDR2 FYEKMQ (reference sequence).

The CDR3 loop reads CASSLNRGINTQYF. Written as DNA, the CDR3 is TGTGCCAGCAGCTTGAACAGGGGGATCAATACGCAGTATTTT. V gene TRBV11-3 combines with J gene TRBJ2-3; TRBD1 agrees at 8 bases. J lost 7 bases, V lost 3 bases, and 6 bases had no gene match. Germline assignment: CDR1 SGHNT and CDR2 YENEEA. The CDR3 covers 14 residues.

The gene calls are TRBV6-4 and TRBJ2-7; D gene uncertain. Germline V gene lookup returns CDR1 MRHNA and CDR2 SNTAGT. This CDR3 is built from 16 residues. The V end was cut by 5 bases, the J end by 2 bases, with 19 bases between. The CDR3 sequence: CASSIHPGLPPYEQYF. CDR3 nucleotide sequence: TGTGCCAGCAGTATCCACCCTGGGCTACCTCCCTACGAGCAGTACTTC.

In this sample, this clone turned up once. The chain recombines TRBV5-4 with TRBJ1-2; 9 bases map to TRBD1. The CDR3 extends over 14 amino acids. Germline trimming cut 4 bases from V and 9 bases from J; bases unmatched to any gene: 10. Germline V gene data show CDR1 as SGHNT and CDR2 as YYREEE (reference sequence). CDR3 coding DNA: TGTGCCAGCAGCCGGGACAGGGATGAATACCGCTACACCTTC. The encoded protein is CASSRDRDEYRYTF.

The CDR3 nucleotides are TGCGCCAGCAGCTTCGCCGTCGCCAACACCGGGGAGCTGTTTTTT. Protein sequence: CASSFAVANTGELFF. The rearrangement joins TRBV10-2 to TRBJ2-2; D is unresolved. The CDR3 runs 15 residues. Germline CDR1 is WSHSY and CDR2 is SAAADI. Trimming took off 6 bases at V and 2 bases at J, with 13 bases between the two ends.

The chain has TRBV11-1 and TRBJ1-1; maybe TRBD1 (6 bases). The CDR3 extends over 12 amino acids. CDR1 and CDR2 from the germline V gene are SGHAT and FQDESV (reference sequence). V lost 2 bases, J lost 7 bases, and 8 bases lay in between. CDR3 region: CASSLSDSEAFF. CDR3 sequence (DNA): TGTGCCAGCAGCTTATCGGACAGTGAAGCTTTCTTT.

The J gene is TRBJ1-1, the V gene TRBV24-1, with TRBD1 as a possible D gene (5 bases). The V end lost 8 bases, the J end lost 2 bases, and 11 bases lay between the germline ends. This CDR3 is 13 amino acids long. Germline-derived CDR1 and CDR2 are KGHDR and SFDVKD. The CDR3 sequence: CATNTGHNTEAFF. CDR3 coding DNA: TGTGCCACCAATACCGGACATAACACTGAAGCTTTCTTT.

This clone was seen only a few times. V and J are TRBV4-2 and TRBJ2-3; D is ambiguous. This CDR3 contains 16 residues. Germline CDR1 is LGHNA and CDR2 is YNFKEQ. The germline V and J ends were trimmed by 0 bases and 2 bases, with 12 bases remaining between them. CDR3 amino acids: CASSQELGSNTDTQYF. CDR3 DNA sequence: TGTGCCAGCAGCCAAGAACTGGGCTCTAACACAGATACGCAGTATTTT.

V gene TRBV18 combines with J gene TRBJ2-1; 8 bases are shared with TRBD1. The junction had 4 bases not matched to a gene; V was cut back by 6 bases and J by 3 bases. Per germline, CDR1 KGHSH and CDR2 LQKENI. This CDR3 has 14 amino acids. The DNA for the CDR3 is TGTGCCAGCTCTCGACAGGGGATCTACAATGAGCAGTTCTTC. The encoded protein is CASSRQGIYNEQFF. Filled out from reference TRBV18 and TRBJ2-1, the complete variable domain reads NAGVMQNPRHLVRRRGQEARLRCSPMKGHSHVYWYRQLPEEGLKFMVYLQKENIIDESGMPKERFSAEFPKEGPSILRIQQVVRGDSAAYFCASSRQGIYNEQFFGPGTRLTVL.

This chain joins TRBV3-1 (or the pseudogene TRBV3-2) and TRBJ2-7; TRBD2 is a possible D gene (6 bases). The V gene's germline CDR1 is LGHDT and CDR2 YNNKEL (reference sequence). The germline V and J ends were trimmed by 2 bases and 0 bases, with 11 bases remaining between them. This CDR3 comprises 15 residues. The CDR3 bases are TGTGCCAGCAGCCAAAGACTAGTACCCTCCTACGAGCAGTACTTC. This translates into CASSQRLVPSYEQYF.

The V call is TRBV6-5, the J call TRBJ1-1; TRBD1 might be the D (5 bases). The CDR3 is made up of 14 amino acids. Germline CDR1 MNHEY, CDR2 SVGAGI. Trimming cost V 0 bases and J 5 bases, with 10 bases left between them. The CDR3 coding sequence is TGTGCCAGCAGTTACTCTAGGGGTGGTACTGAAGCTTTCTTT. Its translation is CASSYSRGGTEAFF.

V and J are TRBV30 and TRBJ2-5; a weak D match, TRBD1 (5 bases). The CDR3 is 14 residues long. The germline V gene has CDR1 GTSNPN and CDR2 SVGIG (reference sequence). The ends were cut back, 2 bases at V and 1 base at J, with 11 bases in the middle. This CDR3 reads CAWSWGLAQETQYF. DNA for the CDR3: TGTGCCTGGAGTTGGGGCCTGGCCCAAGAGACCCAGTACTTC.

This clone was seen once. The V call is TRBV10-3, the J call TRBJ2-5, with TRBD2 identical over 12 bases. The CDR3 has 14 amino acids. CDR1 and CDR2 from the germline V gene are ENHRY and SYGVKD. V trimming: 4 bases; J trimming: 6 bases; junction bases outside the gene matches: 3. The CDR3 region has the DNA TGTGCCATCAGTGGAGGGACTAGCGGGCAGACCCAGTACTTC. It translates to CAISGGTSGQTQYF.

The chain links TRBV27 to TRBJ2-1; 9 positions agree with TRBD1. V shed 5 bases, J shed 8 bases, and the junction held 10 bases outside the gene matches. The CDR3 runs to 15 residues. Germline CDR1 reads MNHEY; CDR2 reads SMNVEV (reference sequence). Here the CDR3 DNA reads TGTGCCAGCAGTCCCCGACAGGGGGATGGTGATGAGCAGTTCTTC. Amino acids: CASSPRQGDGDEQFF.

Written as DNA, the CDR3 is TGTGCCAGCTCGTGGGACAGGGGGCGCTGGGAGCTGTTTTTT. It is translated as CASSWDRGRWELFF. The rearrangement joins TRBV3-1 (or the pseudogene TRBV3-2) to TRBJ2-2; 12 positions agree with TRBD1. The J segment lost 9 bases and the V segment lost 8 bases, leaving 7 bases of the junction unmatched. Per germline, CDR1 LGHDT and CDR2 YNNKEL (reference sequence). The CDR3 is 14 amino acids.